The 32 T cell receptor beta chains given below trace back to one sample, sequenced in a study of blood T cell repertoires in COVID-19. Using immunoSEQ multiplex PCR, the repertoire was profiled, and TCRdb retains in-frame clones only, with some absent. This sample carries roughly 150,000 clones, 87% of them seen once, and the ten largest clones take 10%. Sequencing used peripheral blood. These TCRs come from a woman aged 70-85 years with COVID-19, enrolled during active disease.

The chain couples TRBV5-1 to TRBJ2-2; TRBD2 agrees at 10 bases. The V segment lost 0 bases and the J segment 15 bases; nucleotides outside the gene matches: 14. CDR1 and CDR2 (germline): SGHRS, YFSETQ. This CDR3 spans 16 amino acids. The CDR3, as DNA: TGCGCCAGCAGCTTGGCGGTGGCGACTAGCGGGCCCGGAGTGTTTTTT. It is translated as CASSLAVATSGPGVFF.

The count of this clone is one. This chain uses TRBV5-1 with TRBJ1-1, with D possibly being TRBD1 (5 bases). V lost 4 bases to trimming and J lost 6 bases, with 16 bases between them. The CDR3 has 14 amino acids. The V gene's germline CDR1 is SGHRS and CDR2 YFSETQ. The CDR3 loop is CASSRWQGYPEAFF. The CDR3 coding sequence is TGCGCCAGCAGCCGCTGGCAGGGCTACCCTGAAGCTTTCTTT.

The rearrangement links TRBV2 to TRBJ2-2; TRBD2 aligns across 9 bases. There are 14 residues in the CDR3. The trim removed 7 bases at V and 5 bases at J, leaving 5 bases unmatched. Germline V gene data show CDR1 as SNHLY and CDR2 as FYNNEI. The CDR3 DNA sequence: TGTGCCAGCACGAGACTAGCGGATACCGGGGAGCTGTTTTTT. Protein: CASTRLADTGELFF.

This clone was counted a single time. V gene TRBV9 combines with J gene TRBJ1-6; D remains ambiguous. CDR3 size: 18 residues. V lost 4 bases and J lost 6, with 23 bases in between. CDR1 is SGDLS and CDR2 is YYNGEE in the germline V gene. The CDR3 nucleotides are TGTGCCAGCAGCACGACTCCCAGTGGTAGACTGCTTAATTCACCCCTCCACTTT. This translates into CASSTTPSGRLLNSPLHF.

The CDR3: CASNPRGSTDTQYF. The CDR3 DNA follows: TGTGCCAGCAACCCGCGGGGCAGCACAGATACGCAGTATTTT. The V gene is TRBV2, the J gene TRBJ2-3, with a tentative D call TRBD2 (6 bases). The germline CDR1 and CDR2 sequences are SNHLY and FYNNEI. V lost 7 bases and J 0 bases, leaving 11 bases between the germline ends. The CDR3 is made up of 14 amino acids.

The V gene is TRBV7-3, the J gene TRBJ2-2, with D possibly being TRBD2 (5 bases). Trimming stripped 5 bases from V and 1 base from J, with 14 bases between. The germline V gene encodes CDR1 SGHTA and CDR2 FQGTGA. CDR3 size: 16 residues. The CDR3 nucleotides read TGTGCCAGCAGCCCATGGGCAGGACTGAACACCGGGGAGCTGTTTTTT. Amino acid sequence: CASSPWAGLNTGELFF.

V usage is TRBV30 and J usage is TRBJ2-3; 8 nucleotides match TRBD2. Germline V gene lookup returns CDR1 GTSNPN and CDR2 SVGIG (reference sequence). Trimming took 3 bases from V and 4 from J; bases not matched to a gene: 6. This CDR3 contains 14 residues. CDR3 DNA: TGTGCCTGGAGACTAAGCGGGGGTGCAGATACGCAGTATTTT. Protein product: CAWRLSGGADTQYF.

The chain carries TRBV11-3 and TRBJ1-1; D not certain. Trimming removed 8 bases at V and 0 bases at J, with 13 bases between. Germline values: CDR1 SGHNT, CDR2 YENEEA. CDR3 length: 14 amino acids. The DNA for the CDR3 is TGTGCCAGCCCACATAGGAGTCTGAACACTGAAGCTTTCTTT. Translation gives CASPHRSLNTEAFF.

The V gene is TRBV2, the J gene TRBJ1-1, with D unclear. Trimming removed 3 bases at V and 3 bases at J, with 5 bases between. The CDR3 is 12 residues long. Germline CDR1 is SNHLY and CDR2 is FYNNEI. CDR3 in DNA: TGTGCCAGCAGTGACAGTTACACTGAAGCTTTCTTT. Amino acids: CASSDSYTEAFF.

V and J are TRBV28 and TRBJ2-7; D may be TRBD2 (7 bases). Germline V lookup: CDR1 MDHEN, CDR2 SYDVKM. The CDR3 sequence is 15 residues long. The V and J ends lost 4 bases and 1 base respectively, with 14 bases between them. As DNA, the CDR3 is TGTGCCAGCAGTTCCCCCGCGGGGGCATCCTACGAGCAGTACTTC. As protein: CASSSPAGASYEQYF.

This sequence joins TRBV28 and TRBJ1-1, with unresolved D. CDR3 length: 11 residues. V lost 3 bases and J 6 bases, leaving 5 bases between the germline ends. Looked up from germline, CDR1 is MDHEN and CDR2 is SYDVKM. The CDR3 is CASSFQSEAFF. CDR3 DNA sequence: TGTGCCAGCAGTTTTCAATCTGAAGCTTTCTTT.

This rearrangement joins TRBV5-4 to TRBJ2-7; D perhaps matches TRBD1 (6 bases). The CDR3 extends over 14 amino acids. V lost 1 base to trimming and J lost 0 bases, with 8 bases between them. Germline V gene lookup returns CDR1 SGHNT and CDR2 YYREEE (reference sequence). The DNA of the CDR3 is TGTGCCAGCAGCTTGCAGGGGAGCTCCTACGAGCAGTACTTC. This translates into CASSLQGSSYEQYF.

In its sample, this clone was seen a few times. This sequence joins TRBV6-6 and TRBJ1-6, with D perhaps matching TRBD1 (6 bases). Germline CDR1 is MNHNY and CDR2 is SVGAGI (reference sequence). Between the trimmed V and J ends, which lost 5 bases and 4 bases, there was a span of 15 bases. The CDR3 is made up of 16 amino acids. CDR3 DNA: TGTGCCAGCAGTCGAACCGGGACACCTTATAATTCACCCCTCCACTTT. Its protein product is CASSRTGTPYNSPLHF.

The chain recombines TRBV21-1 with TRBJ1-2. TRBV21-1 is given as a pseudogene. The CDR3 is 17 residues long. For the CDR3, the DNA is TGTGCCAGAAGGCTCCCCCGGGCGGGGTTCCTAATAGGAGGCTACACCTTC. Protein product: CARRLPRAGFLIGGYTF.

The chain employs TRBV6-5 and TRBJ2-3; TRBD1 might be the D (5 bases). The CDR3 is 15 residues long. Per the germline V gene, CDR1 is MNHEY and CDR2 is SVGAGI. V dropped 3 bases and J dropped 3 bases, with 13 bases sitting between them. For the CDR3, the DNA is TGTGCCAGCAGTTATACAGGCATCAGGACAGATACGCAGTATTTT. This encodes CASSYTGIRTDTQYF.

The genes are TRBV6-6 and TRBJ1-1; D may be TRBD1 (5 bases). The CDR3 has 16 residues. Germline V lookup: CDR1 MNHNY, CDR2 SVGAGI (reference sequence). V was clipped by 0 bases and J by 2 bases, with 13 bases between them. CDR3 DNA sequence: TGTGCCAGCAGTTACTCGCGGCGACAGACCAACACTGAAGCTTTCTTT. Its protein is CASSYSRRQTNTEAFF.

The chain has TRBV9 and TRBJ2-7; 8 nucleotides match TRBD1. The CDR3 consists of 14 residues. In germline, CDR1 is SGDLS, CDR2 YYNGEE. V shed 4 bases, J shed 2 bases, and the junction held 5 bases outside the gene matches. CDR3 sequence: CASSRTGSAYEQYF. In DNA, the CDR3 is TGTGCCAGCAGCAGGACAGGGAGTGCCTACGAGCAGTACTTC. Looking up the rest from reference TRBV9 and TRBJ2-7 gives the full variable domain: DSGVTQTPKHLITATGQRVTLRCSPRSGDLSVYWYQQSLDQGLQFLIQYYNGEERAKGNILERFSAQQFPDLHSELNLSSLELGDSALYFCASSRTGSAYEQYFGPGTRLTVT.

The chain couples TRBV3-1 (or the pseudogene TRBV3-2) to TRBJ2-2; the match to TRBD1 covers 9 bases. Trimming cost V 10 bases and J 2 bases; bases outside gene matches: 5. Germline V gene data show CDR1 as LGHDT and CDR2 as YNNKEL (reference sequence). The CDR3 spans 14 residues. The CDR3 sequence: CATWDRDNTGELFF. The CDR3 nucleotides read TGTGCCACTTGGGACAGGGATAACACCGGGGAGCTGTTTTTT.

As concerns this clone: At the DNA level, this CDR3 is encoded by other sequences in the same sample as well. CDR3 sequence reads: CASSQGQGPYGYTF. Here the CDR3 DNA reads TGTGCCAGCAGTCAGGGACAGGGTCCCTATGGCTACACCTTC. The chain uses TRBV2 and TRBJ1-2, with TRBD1 identical over 9 bases. This CDR3 region has 14 residues. After removal of 5 bases from V and 4 bases from J, the junction contained 5 bases not matched to a gene. Germline V gene lookup returns CDR1 SNHLY and CDR2 FYNNEI.

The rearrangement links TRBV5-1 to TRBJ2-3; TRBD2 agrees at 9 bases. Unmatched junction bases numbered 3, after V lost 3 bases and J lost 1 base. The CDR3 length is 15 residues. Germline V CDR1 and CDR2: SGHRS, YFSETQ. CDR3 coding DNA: TGCGCCAGCAGCTATAAGCGGGGGGGCACAGATACGCAGTATTTT. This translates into CASSYKRGGTDTQYF.

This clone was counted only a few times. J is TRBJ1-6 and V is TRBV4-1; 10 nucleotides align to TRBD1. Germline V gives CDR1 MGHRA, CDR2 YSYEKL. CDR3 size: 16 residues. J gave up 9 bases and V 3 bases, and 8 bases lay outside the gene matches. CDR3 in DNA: TGCGCCAGCAGCCAGGAGACAGGGGGCAATGGTTCACCCCTCCACTTT. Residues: CASSQETGGNGSPLHF.

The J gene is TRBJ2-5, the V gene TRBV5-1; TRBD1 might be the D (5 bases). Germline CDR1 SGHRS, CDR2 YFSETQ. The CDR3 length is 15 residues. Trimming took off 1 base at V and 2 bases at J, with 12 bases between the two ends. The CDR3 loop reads CASSLLAGKQETQYF. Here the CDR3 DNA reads TGCGCCAGCAGCTTGTTGGCAGGGAAGCAAGAGACCCAGTACTTC.

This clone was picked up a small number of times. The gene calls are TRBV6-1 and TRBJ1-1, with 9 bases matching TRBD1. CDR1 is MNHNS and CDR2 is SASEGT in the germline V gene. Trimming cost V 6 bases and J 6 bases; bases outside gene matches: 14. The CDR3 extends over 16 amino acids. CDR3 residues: CASREHRGQFGAEAFF. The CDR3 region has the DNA TGTGCCAGCAGGGAACACAGGGGGCAATTTGGCGCTGAAGCTTTCTTT.

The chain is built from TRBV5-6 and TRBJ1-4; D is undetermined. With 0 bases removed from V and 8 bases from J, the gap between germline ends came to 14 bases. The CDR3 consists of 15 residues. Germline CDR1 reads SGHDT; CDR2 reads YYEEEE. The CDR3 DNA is TGTGCCAGCAGCTTGGCCAGGCAGGCGGGAGAAAAACTGTTTTTT. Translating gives CASSLARQAGEKLFF.

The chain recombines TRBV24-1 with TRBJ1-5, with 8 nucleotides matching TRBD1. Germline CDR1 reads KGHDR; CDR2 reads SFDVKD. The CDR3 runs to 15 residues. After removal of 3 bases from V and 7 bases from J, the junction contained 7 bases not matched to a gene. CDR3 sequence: CATSDTSDRVQPQHF. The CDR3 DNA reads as TGTGCCACCAGTGATACTTCGGACAGGGTACAGCCCCAGCATTTT.

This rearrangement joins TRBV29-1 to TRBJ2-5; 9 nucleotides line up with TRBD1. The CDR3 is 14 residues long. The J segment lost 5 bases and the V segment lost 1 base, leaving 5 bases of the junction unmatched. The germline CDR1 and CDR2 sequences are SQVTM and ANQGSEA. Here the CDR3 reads CSVEGTGQGETQYF. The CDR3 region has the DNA TGCAGCGTTGAAGGAACTGGACAGGGGGAGACCCAGTACTTC.

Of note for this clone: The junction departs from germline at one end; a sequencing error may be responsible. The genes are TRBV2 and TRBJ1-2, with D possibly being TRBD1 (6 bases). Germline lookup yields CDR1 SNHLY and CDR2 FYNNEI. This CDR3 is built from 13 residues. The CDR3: CASREDRLGGYTF. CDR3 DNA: TGTGCCAGCAGGGAAGACAGGCTGGGGGGCTACACCTTC. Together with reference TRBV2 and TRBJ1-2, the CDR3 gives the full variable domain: EPEVTQTPSHQVTQMGQEVILRCVPISNHLYFYWYRQILGQKVEFLVSFYNNEISEKSEIFDDQFSVERPDGSNFTLKIRSTKLEDSAMYFCASREDRLGGYTFGSGTRLTVV.

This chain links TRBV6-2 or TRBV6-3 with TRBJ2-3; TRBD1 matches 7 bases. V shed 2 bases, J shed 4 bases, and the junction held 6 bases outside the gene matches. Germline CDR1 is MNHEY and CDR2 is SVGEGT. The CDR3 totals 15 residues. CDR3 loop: CASSYPTGKPDTQYF. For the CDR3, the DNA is TGTGCCAGCAGTTACCCGACAGGGAAGCCAGATACGCAGTATTTT.

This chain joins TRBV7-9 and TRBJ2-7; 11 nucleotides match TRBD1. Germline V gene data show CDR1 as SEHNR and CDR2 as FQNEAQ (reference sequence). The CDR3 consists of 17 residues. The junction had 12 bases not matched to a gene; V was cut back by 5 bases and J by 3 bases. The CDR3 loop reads CASSLNEWDRGDYEQYF. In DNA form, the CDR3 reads TGTGCCAGCAGCCTAAACGAGTGGGACAGGGGGGACTACGAGCAGTACTTC.

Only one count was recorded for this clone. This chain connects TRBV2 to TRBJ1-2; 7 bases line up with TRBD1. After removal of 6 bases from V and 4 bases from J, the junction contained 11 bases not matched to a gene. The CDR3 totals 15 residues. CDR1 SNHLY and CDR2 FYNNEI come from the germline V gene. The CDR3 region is CASRAGQAFFYGYTF. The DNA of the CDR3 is TGTGCCAGCAGAGCCGGACAGGCTTTCTTCTATGGCTACACCTTC.

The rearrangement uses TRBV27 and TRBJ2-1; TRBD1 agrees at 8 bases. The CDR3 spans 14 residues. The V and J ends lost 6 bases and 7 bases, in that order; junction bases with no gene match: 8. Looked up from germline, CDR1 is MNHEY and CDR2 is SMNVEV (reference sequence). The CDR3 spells CASSDRGRVNEQFF. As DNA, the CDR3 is TGTGCCAGCAGCGACAGGGGCCGCGTAAATGAGCAGTTCTTC.

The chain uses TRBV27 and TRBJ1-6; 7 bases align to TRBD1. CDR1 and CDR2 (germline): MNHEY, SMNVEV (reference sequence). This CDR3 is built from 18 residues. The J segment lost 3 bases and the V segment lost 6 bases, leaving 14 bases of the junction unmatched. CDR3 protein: CASRKGPRDSLYNSPLHF. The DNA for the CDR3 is TGTGCCAGCAGAAAAGGTCCCCGGGACAGCCTCTATAATTCACCCCTCCACTTT.